This T cell receptor beta chain was found in a study of blood T cell repertoires in COVID-19. Germline V gene lookup returns CDR1 MRHNA and CDR2 SNTAGT. Germline trimming cut 2 bases from V and 11 bases from J; bases unmatched to any gene: 14. The CDR3 has 15 amino acids. Original handling: How many nucleated cells were present was estimated from reference gene primer amplification. Clones were sequenced by immunoSEQ multiplex PCR, and TCRdb holds only the in-frame ones, with some missing. From that table come the V and J calls and clone size; the DNA was used to work out D and trimming. The sample carries about 130,000 clones, roughly 83% recorded once.

The specimen sequenced was peripheral blood. The chain links TRBV6-4 to TRBJ2-7; 8 bases are a match to TRBD1. The sequence was obtained from a human donor in a cohort sampled during active COVID-19. CDR3 sequence (DNA): TGTGCCAGCAGTGACCCGGGACAGGATGTGAGGAGAGAGTACTTC. It codes for CASSDPGQDVRREYF.